This T cell receptor beta chain was obtained from a study of T cell responses to AZD1222 COVID-19 vaccine. Overall study findings and caveats: Baseline serology detected seropositivity in only a handful of AZD1222 recipients.

With respect to this clone: The target antigen is unknown.

Germline V gene data show CDR1 as ENHRY and CDR2 as SYGVKD. Trimming at V came to 4 bases and at J to 8 bases, leaving 7 bases not matched to a gene. The CDR3 is made up of 14 amino acids. Assay used: immunoSEQ multiplex PCR; TCRdb lists only in-frame clones, some missing. Altogether some 120,000 clones are present, roughly nine tenths being singletons, with the ten largest covering 1.3% to 1.5%. The receptor was isolated from an adult in good health. The chain carries TRBV10-3 and TRBJ2-2, with 7 bases that match TRBD1. The sequenced sample was peripheral blood, obtained on day 0 of AZD1222 vaccination. The CDR3 DNA sequence: TGTGCCATCAGTGGAGACAGGGTCCGTGGGGAGCTGTTTTTT. This codes for CAISGDRVRGELFF.